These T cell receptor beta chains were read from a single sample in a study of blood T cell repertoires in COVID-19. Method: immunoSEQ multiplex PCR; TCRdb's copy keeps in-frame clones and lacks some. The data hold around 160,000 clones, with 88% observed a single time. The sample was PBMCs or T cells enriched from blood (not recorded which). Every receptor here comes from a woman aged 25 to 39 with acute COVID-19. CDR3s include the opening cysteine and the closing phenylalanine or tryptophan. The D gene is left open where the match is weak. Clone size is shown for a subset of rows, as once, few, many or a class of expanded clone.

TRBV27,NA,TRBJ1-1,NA,CASSFLRDSTEAFF,TGTGCCAGCAGTTTCTTGAGGGATTCCACTGAAGCTTTCTTT
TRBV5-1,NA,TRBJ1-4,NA,CASSLDRPTNEKLFF,TGCGCCAGCAGCTTAGACAGACCAACTAATGAAAAACTGTTTTTT
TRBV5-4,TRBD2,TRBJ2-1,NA,CASSLEAGGSYNEQFF,TGTGCCAGCAGCTTGGAGGCGGGAGGCTCCTACAATGAGCAGTTCTTC
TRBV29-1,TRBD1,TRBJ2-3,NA,CSGGQGADTQYF,TGCAGCGGTGGACAGGGGGCAGATACGCAGTATTTT
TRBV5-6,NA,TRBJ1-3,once,CASSLTGEGSGNTIYF,TGTGCCAGCAGCCTAACGGGGGAAGGGTCTGGAAACACCATATATTTT
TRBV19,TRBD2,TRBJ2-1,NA,CASSSVAGSYNEQFF,TGTGCCAGTAGTTCGGTAGCGGGCTCCTACAATGAGCAGTTCTTC
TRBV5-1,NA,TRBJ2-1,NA,CASSLTQGSYNEQFF,TGCGCCAGCAGCTTGACCCAGGGTTCCTACAATGAGCAGTTCTTC
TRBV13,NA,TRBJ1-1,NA,CASSRRARENTEAFF,TGTGCCAGCAGCAGAAGGGCCAGGGAGAACACTGAAGCTTTCTTT
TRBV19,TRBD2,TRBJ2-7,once,CASSTVAGGRNEQYF,TGTGCCAGTAGTACGGTAGCGGGAGGGAGGAACGAGCAGTACTTC
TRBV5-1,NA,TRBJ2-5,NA,CASEREGGETQYF,TGCGCCAGCGAGAGGGAGGGGGGAGAGACCCAGTACTTC
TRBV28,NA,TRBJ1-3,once,CASSSAGYGQGKKGGNTIYF,TGTGCCAGCAGTTCCGCTGGTTATGGGCAGGGGAAGAAAGGTGGAAACACCATATATTTT
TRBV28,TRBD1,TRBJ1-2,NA,CASSQDRSVLGYGYTF,TGTGCCAGCAGTCAGGACAGGTCGGTCCTAGGCTATGGCTACACCTTC
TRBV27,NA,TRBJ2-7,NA,CASSLGPRYEQYF,TGTGCCAGCAGTTTAGGGCCGCGCTACGAGCAGTACTTC
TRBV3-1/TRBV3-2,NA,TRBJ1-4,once,CASSQGQLTNEKLFF,TGTGCCAGCAGCCAAGGACAACTAACTAATGAAAAACTGTTTTTT
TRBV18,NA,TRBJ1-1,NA,CASSPRTGGGTEAFF,TGTGCCAGCTCACCACGGACGGGGGGTGGCACTGAAGCTTTCTTT
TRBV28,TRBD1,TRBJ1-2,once,CASSKKDRKLYGYTF,TGTGCCAGCAGTAAAAAGGACAGGAAGCTCTATGGCTACACCTTC
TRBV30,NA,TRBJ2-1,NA,CAWSVTFNEQFF,TGTGCCTGGAGTGTTACTTTCAATGAGCAGTTCTTC
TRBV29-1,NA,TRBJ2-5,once,CSVVLSGTSQETQYF,TGCAGCGTTGTTCTATCCGGGACATCACAAGAGACCCAGTACTTC
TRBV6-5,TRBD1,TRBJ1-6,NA,CASSMAGGNSPLHF,TGTGCCAGCAGCATGGCAGGGGGTAATTCACCCCTCCACTTT
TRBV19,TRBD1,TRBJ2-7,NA,CASSRTGAYEQYF,TGTGCCAGTAGCAGGACAGGAGCCTACGAGCAGTACTTC
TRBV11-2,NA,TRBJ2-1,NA,CANSFRGNYNEQFF,TGTGCCAACAGCTTCCGCGGGAACTACAATGAGCAGTTCTTC
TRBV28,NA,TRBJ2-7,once,CASRGGTYEQYF,TGTGCCAGTAGGGGGGGTACCTACGAGCAGTACTTC
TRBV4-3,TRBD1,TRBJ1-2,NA,CASSPGQGAYGYTF,TGCGCCAGCAGCCCCGGACAGGGGGCCTATGGCTACACCTTC
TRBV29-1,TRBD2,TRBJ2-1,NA,CSVAGLLAGLDNEQFF,TGCAGCGTTGCAGGTTTACTAGCGGGGTTGGACAATGAGCAGTTCTTC
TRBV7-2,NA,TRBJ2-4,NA,CASSLEVGQGRPKDF,TGTGCCAGCAGCTTAGAGGTTGGCCAGGGTCGACCTAAAGACTTC
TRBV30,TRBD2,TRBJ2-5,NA,CAWSVNGRLPTTQYF,TGTGCCTGGAGTGTAAACGGGAGGCTCCCCACGACCCAGTACTTC
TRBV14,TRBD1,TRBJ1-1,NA,CASRTGGLDTEAFF,TGTGCCAGCAGAACAGGGGGGTTGGACACTGAAGCTTTCTTT
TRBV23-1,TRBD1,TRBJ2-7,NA,CASSQSPGQETYEQYF,TGCGCCAGCAGTCAATCGCCGGGACAGGAGACCTACGAGCAGTACTTC
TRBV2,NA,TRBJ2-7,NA,CASSEGRITPYEQYF,TGTGCCAGCAGTGAGGGGAGAATAACCCCTTACGAGCAGTACTTC
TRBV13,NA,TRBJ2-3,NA,CASSLGAGRTQYF,TGTGCCAGCAGCCTCGGAGCGGGTCGTACGCAGTATTTT
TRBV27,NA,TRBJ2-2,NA,CASSWQGTGELFF,TGTGCCAGCAGTTGGCAGGGGACCGGGGAGCTGTTTTTT
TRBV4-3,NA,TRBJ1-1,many,CASSHGDTDLNTEAFF,TGCGCCAGCAGCCATGGCGACACAGATCTGAACACTGAAGCTTTCTTT
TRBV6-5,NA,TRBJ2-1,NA,CASQGLGGNEQFF,TGTGCCAGCCAGGGATTAGGTGGGAATGAGCAGTTCTTC
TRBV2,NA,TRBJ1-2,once,CASSLAGYGYTF,TGTGCCAGCAGTCTTGCAGGGTATGGCTACACCTTC
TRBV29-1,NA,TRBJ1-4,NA,CSGRKNNEKLFF,TGCAGTGGCAGGAAGAATAATGAAAAACTGTTTTTT
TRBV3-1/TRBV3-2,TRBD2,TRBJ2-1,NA,CASSRDYGYNEQFF,TGTGCCAGCAGCCGGGACTACGGCTACAATGAGCAGTTCTTC
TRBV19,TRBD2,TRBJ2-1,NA,CASRREGRVGQFF,TGTGCCAGTAGGCGGGAGGGCCGGGTAGGGCAGTTCTTC
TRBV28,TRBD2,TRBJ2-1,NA,CASSYESGRDYNEQFF,TGTGCCAGCAGTTACGAGAGCGGGAGGGATTACAATGAGCAGTTCTTC
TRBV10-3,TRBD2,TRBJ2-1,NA,CAISDPMTSGRGNEQFF,TGTGCCATCAGTGACCCGATGACTAGCGGGAGGGGGAATGAGCAGTTCTTC
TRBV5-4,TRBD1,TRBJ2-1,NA,CASSLETGGSGIYNEQFF,TGTGCCAGCAGCTTGGAAACAGGGGGTAGCGGAATCTACAATGAGCAGTTCTTC
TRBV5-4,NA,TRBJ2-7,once,CASSLGTAGQQEQYF,TGTGCCAGCAGCTTGGGGACAGCCGGGCAGCAGGAGCAGTACTTC
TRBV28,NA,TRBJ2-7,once,CASSWGVAPRMYEQYF,TGTGCCAGCAGTTGGGGGGTGGCGCCTCGGATGTACGAGCAGTACTTC